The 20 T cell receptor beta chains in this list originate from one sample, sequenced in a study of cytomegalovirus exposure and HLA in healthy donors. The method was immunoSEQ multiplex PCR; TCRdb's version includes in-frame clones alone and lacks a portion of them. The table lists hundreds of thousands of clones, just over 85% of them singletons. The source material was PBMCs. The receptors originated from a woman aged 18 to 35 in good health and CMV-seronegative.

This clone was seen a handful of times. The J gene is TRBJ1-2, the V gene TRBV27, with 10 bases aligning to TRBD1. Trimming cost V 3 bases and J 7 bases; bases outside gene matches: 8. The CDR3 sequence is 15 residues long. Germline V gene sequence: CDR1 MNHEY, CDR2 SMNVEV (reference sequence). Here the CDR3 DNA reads TGTGCCAGCAGTTTGGGGAGACAGGGGGCGGGTGGCTACACCTTC. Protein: CASSLGRQGAGGYTF.

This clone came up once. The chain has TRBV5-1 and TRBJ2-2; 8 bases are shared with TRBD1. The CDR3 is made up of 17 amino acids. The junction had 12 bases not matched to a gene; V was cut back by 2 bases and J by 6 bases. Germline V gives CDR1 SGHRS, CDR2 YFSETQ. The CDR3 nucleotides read TGCGCCAGCAGCTTCCTAGACAGGGGCGAGGTCGCCGGGGAGCTGTTTTTT. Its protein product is CASSFLDRGEVAGELFF.

In nucleotides, the CDR3 is TGCAGCGTTCCCCACGACGGGACTAGCGGGACTCAAGAGACCCAGTACTTC. This gives the protein CSVPHDGTSGTQETQYF. V and J are TRBV29-1 and TRBJ2-5; 13 nucleotides agree with TRBD2. V lost 5 bases, J lost 2 bases, and 11 bases stayed unmatched. Germline values: CDR1 SQVTM, CDR2 ANQGSEA. There are 17 residues in the CDR3.

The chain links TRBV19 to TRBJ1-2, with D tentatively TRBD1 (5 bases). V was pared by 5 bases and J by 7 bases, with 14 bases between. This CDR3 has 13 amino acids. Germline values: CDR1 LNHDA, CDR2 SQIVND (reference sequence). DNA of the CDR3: TGTGCCAGTAGTTGGCCAGGGTCGGGTGGCTACACCTTC. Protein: CASSWPGSGGYTF.

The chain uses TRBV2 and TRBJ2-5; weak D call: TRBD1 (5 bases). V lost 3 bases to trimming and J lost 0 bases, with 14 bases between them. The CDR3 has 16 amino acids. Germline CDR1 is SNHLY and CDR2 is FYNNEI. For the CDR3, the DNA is TGTGCCAGCAGTGAGGCGTACAGGCCGTACCAAGAGACCCAGTACTTC. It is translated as CASSEAYRPYQETQYF.

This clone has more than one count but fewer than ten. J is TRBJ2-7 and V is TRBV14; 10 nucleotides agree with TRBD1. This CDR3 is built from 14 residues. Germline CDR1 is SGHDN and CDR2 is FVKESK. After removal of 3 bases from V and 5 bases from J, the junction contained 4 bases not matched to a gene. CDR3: CASSHVGTGDEQYF. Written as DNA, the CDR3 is TGTGCCAGCAGCCATGTCGGGACAGGGGACGAGCAGTACTTC. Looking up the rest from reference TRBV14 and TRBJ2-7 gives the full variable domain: EAGVTQFPSHSVIEKGQTVTLRCDPISGHDNLYWYRRVMGKEIKFLLHFVKESKQDESGMPNNRFLAERTGGTYSTLKVQPAELEDSGVYFCASSHVGTGDEQYFGPGTRLTVT.

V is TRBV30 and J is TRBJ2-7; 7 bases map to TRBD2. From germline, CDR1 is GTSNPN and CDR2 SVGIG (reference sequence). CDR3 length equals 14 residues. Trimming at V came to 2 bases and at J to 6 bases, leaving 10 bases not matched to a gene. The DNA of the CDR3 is TGTGCCTGGAGTATTCAGGCGGGAGCATCCGAGCAGTACTTC. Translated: CAWSIQAGASEQYF. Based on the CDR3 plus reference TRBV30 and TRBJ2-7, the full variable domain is SQTIHQWPATLVQPVGSPLSLECTVEGTSNPNLYWYRQAAGRGLQLLFYSVGIGQISSEVPQNLSASRPQDRQFILSSKKLLLSDSGFYLCAWSIQAGASEQYFGPGTRLTVT.

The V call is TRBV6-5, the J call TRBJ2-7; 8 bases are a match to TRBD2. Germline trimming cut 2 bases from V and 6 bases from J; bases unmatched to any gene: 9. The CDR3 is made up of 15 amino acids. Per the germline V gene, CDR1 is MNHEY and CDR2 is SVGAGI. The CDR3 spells CASSYGGSGMSEQYF. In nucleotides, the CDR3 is TGTGCCAGCAGTTACGGGGGTAGCGGGATGTCCGAGCAGTACTTC.

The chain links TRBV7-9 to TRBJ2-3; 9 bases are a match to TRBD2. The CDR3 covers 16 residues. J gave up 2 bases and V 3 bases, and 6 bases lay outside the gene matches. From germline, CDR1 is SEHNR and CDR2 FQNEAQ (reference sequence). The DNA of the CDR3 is TGTGCCAGCAGCTTGGGGGCTAGCGGGGTCACAGATACGCAGTATTTT. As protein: CASSLGASGVTDTQYF.

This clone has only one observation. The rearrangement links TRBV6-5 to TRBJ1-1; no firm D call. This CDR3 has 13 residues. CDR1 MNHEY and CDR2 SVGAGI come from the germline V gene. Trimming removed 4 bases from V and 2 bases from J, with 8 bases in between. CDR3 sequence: CASSFSRNTEAFF. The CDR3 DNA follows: TGTGCCAGCAGTTTTTCGAGAAACACTGAAGCTTTCTTT.

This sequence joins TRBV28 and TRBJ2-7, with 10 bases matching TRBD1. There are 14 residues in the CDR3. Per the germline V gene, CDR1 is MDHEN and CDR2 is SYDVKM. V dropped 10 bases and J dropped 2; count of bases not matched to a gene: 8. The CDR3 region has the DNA TGTGCCAATTCTCCGGGACAGGGGACCTACGAGCAGTACTTC. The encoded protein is CANSPGQGTYEQYF.

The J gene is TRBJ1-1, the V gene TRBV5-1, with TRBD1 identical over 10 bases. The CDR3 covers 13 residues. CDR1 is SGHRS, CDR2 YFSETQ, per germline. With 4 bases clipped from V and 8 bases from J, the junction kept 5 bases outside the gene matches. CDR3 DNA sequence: TGCGCCAGCAGCCAGACAGGGGGCCTCGAAGCTTTCTTT. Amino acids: CASSQTGGLEAFF.

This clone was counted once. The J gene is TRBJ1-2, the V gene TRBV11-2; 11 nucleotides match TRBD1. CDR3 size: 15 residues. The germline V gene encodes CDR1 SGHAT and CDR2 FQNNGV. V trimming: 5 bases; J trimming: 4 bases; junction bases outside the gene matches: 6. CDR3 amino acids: CASSVIGTGGYGYTF. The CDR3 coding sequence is TGTGCCAGCAGCGTCATCGGGACAGGGGGCTATGGCTACACCTTC.

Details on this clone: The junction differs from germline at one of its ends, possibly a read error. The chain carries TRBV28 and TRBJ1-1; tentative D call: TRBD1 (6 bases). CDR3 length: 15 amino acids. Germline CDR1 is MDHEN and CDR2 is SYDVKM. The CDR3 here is CASSLGEGVKTEAFF. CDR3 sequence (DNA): TGTGCCAGCAGTTTGGGGGAGGGGGTGAAGACTGAAGCTTTCTTT.

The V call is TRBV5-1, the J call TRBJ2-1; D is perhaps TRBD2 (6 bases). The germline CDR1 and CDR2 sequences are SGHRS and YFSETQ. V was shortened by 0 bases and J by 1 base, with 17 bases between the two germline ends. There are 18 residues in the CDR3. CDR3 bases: TGCGCCAGCAGCTTGGCCTTATCGGGACTCCCTTCCTACAATGAGCAGTTCTTC. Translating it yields CASSLALSGLPSYNEQFF.

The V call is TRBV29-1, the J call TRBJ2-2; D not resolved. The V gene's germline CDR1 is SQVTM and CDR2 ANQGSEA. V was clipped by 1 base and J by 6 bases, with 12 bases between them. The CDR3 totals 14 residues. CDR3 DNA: TGCAGCGTTGAAGGAGGCGGAGTTGCCGGGGAGCTGTTTTTT. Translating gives CSVEGGGVAGELFF.

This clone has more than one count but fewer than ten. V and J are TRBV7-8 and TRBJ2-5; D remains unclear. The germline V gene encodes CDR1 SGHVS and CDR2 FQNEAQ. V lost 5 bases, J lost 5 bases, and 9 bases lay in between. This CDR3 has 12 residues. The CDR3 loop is CASSQRAETQYF. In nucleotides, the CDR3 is TGTGCCAGCAGCCAGAGAGCGGAGACCCAGTACTTC.

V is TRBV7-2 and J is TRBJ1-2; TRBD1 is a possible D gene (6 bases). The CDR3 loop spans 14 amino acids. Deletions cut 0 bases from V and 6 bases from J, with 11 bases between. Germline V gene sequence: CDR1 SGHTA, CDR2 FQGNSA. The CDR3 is CASSLARSGDGYTF. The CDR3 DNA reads TGTGCCAGCAGCTTAGCGAGGTCAGGGGATGGCTACACCTTC.

The CDR3 nucleotides are TGTGCCCGACAAGGAGGACTAGCGGGGGGCTACGAGCAGTACTTC. Translation: CARQGGLAGGYEQYF. V usage is TRBV2 and J usage is TRBJ2-7; 14 nucleotides match TRBD2. V lost 11 bases and J lost 3; bases outside the gene matches: 9. The CDR3 runs to 15 residues. From germline, CDR1 is SNHLY and CDR2 FYNNEI.

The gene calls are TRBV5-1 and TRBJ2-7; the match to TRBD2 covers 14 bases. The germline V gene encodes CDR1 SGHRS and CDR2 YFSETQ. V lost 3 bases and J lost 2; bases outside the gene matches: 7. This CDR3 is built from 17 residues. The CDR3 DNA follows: TGCGCCAGCAGCTCCCACACGACTAGCGGGAGGGCCTACGAGCAGTACTTC. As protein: CASSSHTTSGRAYEQYF.